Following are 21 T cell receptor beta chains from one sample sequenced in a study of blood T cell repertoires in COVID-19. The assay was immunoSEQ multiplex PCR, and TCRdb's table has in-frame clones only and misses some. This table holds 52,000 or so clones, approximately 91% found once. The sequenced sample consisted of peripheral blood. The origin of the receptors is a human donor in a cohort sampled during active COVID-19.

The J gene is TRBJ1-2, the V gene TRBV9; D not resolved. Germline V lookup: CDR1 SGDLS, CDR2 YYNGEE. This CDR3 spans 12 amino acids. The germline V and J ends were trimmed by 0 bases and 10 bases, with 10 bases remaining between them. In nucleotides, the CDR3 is TGTGCCAGCAGCGTAGGACAATATTACTACACCTTC. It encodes CASSVGQYYYTF.

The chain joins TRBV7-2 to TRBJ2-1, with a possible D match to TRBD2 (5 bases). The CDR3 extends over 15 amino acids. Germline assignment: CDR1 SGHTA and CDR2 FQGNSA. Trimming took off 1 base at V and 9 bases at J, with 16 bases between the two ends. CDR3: CASSLDLGLRSEQFF. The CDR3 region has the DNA TGTGCCAGCAGCTTAGATTTAGGACTGCGGAGTGAGCAGTTCTTC.

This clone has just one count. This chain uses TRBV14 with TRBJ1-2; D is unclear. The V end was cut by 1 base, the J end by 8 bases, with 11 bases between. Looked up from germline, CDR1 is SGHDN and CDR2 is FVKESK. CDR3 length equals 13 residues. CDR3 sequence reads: CASSQGPVWGYTF. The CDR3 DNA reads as TGTGCCAGCAGCCAAGGGCCAGTTTGGGGCTACACCTTC. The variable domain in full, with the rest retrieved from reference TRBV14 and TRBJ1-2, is EAGVTQFPSHSVIEKGQTVTLRCDPISGHDNLYWYRRVMGKEIKFLLHFVKESKQDESGMPNNRFLAERTGGTYSTLKVQPAELEDSGVYFCASSQGPVWGYTFGSGTRLTVV.

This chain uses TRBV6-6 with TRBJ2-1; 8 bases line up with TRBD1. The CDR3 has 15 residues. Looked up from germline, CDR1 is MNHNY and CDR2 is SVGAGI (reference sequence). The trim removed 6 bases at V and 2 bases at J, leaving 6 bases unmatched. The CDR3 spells CASSKQGGPYNEQFF. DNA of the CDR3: TGTGCCAGCAGCAAACAGGGGGGACCCTACAATGAGCAGTTCTTC.

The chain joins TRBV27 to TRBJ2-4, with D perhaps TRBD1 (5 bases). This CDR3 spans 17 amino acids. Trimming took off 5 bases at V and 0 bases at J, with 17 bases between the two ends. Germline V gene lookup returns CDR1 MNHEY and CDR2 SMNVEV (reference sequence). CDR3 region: CASSPIQGLLAKNIQYF. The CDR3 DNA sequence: TGTGCCAGCAGTCCTATTCAGGGATTGCTAGCCAAAAACATTCAGTACTTC.

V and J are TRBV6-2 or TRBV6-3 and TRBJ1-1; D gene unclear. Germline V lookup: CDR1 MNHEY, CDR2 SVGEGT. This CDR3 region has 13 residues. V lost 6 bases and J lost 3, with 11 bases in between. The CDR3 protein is CASSSRVDTEAFF. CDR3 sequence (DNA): TGTGCCAGCAGCTCGAGGGTGGACACTGAAGCTTTCTTT.

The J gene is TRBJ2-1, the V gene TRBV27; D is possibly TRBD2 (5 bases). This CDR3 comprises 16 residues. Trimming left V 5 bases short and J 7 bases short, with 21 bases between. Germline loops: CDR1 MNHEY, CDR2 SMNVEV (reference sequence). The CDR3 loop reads CASSLARAFGRNEQFF. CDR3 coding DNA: TGTGCCAGCAGTCTTGCGAGGGCCTTTGGTCGGAATGAGCAGTTCTTC.

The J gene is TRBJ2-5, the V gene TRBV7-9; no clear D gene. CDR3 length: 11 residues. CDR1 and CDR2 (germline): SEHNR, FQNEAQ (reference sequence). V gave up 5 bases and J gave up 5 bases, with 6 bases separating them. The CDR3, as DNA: TGTGCCAGCAGCCCCCAGGAGACCCAGTACTTC. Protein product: CASSPQETQYF. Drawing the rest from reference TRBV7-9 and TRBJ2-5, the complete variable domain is DTGVSQNPRHKITKRGQNVTFRCDPISEHNRLYWYRQTLGQGPEFLTYFQNEAQLEKSRLLSDRFSAERPKGSFSTLEIQRTEQGDSAMYLCASSPQETQYFGPGTRLLVL.

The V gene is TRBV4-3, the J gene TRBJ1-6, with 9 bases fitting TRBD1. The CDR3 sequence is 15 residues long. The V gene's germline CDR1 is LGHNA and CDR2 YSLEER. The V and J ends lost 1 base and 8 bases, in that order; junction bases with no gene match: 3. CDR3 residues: CASSQVGQGYSPLHF. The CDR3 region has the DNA TGCGCCAGCAGCCAAGTGGGACAGGGATATTCACCCCTCCACTTT.

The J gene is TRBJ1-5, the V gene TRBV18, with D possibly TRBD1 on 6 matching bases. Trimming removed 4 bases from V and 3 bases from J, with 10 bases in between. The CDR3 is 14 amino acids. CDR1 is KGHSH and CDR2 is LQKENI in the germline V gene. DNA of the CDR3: TGTGCCAGCTCACTTGACAGGATCAATCAGCCCCAGCATTTT. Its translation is CASSLDRINQPQHF.

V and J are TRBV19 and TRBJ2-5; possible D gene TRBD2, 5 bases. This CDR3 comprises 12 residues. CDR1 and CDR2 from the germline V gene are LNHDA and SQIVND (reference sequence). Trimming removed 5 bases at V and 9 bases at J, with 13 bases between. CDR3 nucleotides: TGTGCCAGTAGTTATACCAGCGGTCCCCAGTACTTC. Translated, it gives CASSYTSGPQYF.

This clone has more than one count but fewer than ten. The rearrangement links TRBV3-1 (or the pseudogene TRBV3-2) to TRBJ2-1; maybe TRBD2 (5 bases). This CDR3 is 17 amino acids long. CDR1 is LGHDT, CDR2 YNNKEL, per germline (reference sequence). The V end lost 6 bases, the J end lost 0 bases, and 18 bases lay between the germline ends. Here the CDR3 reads CASSPIPSTSSYNEQFF. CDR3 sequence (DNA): TGTGCCAGCAGTCCCATCCCTAGCACCAGCTCCTACAATGAGCAGTTCTTC.

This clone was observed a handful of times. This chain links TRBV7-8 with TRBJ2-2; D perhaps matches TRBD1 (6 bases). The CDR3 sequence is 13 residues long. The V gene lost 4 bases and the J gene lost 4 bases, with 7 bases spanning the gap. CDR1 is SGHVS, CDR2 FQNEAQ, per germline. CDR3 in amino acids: CASSSGVTGELFF. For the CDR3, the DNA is TGTGCCAGCAGCTCAGGGGTCACCGGGGAGCTGTTTTTT.

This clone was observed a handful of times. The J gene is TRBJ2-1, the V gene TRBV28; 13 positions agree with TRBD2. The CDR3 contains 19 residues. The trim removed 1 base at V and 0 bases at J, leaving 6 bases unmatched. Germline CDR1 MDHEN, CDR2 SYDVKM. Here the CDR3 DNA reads TGTGCCAGCAGTTTATTGGGGACTAGCGGGGAGAGCTCCTACAATGAGCAGTTCTTC. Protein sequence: CASSLLGTSGESSYNEQFF.

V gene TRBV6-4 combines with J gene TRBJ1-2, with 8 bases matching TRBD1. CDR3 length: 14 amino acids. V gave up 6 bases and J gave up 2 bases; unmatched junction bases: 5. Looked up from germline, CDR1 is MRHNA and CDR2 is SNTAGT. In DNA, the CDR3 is TGTGCCAGCAGGCAAACAGGGGGAAACTATGGCTACACCTTC. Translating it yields CASRQTGGNYGYTF.

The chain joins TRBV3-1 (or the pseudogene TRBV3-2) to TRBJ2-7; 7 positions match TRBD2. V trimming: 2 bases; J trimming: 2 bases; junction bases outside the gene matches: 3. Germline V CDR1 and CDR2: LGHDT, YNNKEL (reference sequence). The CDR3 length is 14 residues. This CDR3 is CASSQSAGTYEQYV. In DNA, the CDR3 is TGTGCCAGCAGCCAATCAGCGGGGACCTACGAGCAGTACGTC.

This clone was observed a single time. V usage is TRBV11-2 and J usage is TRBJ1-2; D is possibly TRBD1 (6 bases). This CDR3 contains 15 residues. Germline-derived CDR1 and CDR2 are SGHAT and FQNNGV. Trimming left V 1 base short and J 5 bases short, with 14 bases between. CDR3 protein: CASSLGYRAEYGYTF. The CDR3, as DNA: TGTGCCAGCAGCTTAGGTTACAGGGCGGAATATGGCTACACCTTC.

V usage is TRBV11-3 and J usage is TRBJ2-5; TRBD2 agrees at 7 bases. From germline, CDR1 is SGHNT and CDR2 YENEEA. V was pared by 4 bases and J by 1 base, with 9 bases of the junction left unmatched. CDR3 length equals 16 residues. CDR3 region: CASSSGARGSQETQYF. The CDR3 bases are TGTGCCAGCAGCTCCGGAGCCCGCGGGAGCCAAGAGACCCAGTACTTC.

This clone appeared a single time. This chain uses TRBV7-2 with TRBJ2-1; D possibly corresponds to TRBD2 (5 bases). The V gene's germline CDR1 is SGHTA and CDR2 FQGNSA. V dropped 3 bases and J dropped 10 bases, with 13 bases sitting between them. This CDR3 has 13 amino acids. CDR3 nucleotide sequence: TGTGCCAGCAGCTTTGGCGGACTGGGGGAGCAGTTCTTC. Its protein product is CASSFGGLGEQFF. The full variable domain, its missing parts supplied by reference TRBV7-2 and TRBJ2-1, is GAGVSQSPSNKVTEKGKDVELRCDPISGHTALYWYRQSLGQGLEFLIYFQGNSAPDKSGLPSDRFSAERTGGSVSTLTIQRTQQEDSAVYLCASSFGGLGEQFFGPGTRLTVL.

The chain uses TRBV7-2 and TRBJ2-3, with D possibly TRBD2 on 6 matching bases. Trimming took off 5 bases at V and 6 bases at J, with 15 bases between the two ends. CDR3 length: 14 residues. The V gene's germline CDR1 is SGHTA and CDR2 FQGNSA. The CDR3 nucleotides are TGTGCCAGCAGCGACTCGACTGGGGGGGATACGCAGTATTTT. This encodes CASSDSTGGDTQYF.

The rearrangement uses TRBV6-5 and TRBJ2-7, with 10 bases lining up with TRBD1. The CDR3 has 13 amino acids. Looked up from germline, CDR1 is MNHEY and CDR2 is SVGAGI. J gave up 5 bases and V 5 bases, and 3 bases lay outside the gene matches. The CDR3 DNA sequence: TGTGCCAGCAGTAGGGACAGGGGCCACGAGCAGTACGTC. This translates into CASSRDRGHEQYV.